This TCR beta chain was identified during a study of blood T cell repertoires in COVID-19. The ends were cut back, 6 bases at V and 2 bases at J, with 10 bases in the middle. This CDR3 has 13 residues. Germline CDR1 MDHEN, CDR2 SYDVKM. The assay was immunoSEQ multiplex PCR, and TCRdb's table has in-frame clones only and misses some. The sample yields 140,000 to 150,000 clones, about four fifths seen once. This clone appeared a few times. The sequence was obtained from a human donor in a cohort sampled during active COVID-19. The chain recombines TRBV28 with TRBJ1-2; D ambiguous. Sequencing was performed on peripheral blood. CDR3 sequence (DNA): TGTGCCAGCAGCCGAGAATACAACTATGGCTACACCTTC. As protein: CASSREYNYGYTF.